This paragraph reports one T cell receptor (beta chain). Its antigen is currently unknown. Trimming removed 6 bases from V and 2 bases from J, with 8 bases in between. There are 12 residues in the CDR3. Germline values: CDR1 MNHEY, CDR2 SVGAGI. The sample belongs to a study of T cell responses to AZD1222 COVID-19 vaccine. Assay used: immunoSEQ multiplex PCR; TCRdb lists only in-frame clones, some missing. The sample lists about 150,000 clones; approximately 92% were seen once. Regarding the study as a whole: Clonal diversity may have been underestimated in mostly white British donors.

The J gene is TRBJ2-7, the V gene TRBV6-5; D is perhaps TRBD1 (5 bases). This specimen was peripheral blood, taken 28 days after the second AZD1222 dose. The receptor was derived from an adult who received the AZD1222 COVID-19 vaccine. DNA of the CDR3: TGTGCCAGCAGCCAGGACACCTACGAGCAGTACTTC. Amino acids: CASSQDTYEQYF.